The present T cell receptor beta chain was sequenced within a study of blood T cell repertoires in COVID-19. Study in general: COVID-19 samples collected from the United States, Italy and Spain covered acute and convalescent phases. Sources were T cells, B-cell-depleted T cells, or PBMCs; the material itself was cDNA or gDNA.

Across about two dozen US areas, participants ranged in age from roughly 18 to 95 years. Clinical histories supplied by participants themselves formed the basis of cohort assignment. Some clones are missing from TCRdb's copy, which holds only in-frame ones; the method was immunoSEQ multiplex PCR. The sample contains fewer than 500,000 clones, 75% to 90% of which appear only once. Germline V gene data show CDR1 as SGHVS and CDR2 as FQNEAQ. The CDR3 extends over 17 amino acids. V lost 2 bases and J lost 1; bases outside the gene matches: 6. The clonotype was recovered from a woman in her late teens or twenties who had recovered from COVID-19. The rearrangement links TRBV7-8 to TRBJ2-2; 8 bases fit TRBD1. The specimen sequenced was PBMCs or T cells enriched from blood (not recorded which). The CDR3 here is CASSLMPQGGNTGELFF. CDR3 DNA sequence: TGTGCCAGCAGCTTAATGCCACAGGGGGGGAACACCGGGGAGCTGTTTTTT.